This record looks at one T cell receptor (beta chain) sequence and its context. The data stem from a study of shared clonotypes between healthy human individuals. With 4 bases clipped from V and 0 bases from J, the junction kept 12 bases outside the gene matches. This CDR3 region has 19 residues. The V gene's germline CDR1 is LGHNA and CDR2 YSLEER. The data were produced by immunoSEQ multiplex PCR, yet TCRdb's version contains in-frame clones alone and is incomplete. The sample has approximately 2,300,000 clones, 80% to 95% seen once. The rearrangement links TRBV4-3 to TRBJ2-6, with TRBD1 identical over 7 bases. The receptor comes from a man between 18 and 29 years old in good health. Some clones in this sample may be carry-over from other donors' samples. Sequencing used naive CD4+ T cells from PBMCs. Described subset: CD45RA+ positively selected. The CDR3 DNA reads TGCGCCAGCAGCCCCGGTCCGGGACAGCCTATCTCTGGGGCCAACGTCCTGACTTTC. It is translated as CASSPGPGQPISGANVLTF.